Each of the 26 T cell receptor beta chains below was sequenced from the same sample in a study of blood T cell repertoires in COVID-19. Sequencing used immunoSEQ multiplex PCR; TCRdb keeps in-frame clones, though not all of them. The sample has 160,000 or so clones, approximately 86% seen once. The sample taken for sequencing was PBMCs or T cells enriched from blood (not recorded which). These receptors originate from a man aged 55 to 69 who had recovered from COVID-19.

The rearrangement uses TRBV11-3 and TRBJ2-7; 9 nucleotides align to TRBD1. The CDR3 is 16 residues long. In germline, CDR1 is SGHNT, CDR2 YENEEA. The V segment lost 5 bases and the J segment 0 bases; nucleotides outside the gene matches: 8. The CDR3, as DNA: TGTGCCAGCAGCGAACGGACAGGGGCGAGCTCCTACGAGCAGTACTTC. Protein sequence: CASSERTGASSYEQYF.

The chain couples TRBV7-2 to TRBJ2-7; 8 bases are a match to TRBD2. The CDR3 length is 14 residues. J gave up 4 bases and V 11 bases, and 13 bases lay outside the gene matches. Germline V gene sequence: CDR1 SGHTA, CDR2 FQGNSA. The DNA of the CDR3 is TGTGCCTCGAGTAGTAGCGGGATAGTGTACGAGCAGTACTTC. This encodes CASSSSGIVYEQYF.

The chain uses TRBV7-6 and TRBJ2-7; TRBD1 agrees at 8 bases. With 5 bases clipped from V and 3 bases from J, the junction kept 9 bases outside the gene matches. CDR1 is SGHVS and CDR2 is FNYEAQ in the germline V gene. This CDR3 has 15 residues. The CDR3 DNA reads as TGTGCCAGCAGCCAAACCGGGACAGGAGACTACGAGCAGTACTTC. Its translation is CASSQTGTGDYEQYF.

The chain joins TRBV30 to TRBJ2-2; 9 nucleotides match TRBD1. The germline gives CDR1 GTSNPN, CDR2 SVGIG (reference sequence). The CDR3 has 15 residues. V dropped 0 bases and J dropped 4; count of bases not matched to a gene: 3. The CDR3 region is CAWSVGTGITGELFF. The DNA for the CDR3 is TGTGCCTGGAGTGTAGGGACAGGGATCACCGGGGAGCTGTTTTTT.

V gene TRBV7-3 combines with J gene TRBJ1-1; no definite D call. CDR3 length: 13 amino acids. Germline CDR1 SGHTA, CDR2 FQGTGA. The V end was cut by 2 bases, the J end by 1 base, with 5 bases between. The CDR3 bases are TGTGCCAGCAGCTTAGGCAGGAACACTGAAGCTTTCTTT. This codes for CASSLGRNTEAFF.

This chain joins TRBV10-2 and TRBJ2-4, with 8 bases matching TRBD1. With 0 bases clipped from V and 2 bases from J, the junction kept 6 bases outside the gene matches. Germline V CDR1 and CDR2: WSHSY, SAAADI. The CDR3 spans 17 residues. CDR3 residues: CASSESTRQGTKNIQYF. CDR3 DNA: TGCGCCAGCAGTGAGTCGACGCGACAGGGGACCAAAAACATTCAGTACTTC.

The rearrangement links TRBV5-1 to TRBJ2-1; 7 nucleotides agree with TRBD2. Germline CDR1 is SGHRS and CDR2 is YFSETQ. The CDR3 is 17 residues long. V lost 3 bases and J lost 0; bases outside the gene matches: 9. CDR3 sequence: CASSSPMGGSSYNEQFF. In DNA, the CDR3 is TGCGCCAGCAGCTCCCCTATGGGAGGGAGCTCCTACAATGAGCAGTTCTTC.

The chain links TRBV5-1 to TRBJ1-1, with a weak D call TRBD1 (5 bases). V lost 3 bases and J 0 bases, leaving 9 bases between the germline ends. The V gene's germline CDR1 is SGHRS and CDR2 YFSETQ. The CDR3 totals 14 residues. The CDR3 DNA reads TGCGCCAGCAGCTCAGACAGCCTGAACACTGAAGCTTTCTTT. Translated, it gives CASSSDSLNTEAFF.

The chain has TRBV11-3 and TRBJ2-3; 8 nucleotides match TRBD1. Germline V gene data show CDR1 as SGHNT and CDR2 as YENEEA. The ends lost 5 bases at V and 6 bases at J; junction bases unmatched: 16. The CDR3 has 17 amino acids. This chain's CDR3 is CASSPEVWTGSADTQYF. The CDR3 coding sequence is TGTGCCAGCAGCCCGGAGGTCTGGACAGGGTCGGCGGATACGCAGTATTTT.

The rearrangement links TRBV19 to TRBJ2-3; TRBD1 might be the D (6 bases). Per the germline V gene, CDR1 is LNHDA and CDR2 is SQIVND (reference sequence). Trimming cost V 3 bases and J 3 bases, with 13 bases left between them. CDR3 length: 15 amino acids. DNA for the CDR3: TGTGCCAGTAGTATCCGGCTTCAGGGGACAGATACGCAGTATTTT. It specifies CASSIRLQGTDTQYF.

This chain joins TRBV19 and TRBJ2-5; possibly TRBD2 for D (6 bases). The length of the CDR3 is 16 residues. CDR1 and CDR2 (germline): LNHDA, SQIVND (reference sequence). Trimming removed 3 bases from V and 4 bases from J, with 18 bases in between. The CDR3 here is CASSISSGPPSETQYF. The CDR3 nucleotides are TGTGCCAGTAGTATTAGTAGCGGACCCCCCTCAGAGACCCAGTACTTC.

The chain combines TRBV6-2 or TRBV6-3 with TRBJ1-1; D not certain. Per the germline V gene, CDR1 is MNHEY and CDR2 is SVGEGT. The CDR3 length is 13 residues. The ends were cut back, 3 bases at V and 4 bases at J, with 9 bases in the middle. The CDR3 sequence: CASSYDFGTEAFF. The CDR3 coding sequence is TGTGCCAGCAGTTATGACTTTGGCACTGAAGCTTTCTTT.

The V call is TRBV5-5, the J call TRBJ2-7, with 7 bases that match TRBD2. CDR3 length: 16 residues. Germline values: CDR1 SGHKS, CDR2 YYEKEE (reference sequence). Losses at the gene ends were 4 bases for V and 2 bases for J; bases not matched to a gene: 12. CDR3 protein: CASSSYGRSPTYEQYF. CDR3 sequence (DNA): TGTGCCAGCAGCAGTTACGGGAGGTCCCCCACCTACGAGCAGTACTTC.

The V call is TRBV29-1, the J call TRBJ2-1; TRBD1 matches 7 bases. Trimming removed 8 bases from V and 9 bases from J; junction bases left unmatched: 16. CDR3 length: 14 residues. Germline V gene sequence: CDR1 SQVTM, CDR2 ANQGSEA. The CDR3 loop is CSLATGNRYFEQFF. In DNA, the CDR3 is TGCAGCCTTGCGACAGGGAATCGGTATTTTGAGCAGTTCTTC.

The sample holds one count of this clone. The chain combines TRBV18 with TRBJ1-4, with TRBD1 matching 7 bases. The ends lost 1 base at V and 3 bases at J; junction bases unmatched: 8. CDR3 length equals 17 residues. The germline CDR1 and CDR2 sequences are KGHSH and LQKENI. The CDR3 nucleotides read TGTGCCAGCTCACCACGGAAACAAGGGGGCTCTAATGAAAAACTGTTTTTT. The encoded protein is CASSPRKQGGSNEKLFF.

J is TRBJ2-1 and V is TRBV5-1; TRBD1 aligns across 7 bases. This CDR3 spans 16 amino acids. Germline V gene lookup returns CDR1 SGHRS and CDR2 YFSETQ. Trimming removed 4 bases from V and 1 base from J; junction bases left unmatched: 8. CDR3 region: CASSATTGVSYNEQFF. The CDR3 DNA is TGCGCCAGCAGCGCCACCACAGGGGTATCCTACAATGAGCAGTTCTTC. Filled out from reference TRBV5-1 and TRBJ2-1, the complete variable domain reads KAGVTQTPRYLIKTRGQQVTLSCSPISGHRSVSWYQQTPGQGLQFLFEYFSETQRNKGNFPGRFSGRQFSNSRSEMNVSTLELGDSALYLCASSATTGVSYNEQFFGPGTRLTVL.

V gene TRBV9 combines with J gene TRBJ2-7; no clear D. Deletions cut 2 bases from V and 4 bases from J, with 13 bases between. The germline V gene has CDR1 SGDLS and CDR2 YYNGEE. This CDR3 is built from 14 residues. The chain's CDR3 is CASSVHGEMYEQYF. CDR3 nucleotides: TGTGCCAGCAGCGTTCACGGAGAGATGTACGAGCAGTACTTC.

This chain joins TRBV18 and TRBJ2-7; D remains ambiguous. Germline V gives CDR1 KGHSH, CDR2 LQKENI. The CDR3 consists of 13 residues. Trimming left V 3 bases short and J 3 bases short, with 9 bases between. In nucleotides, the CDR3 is TGTGCCAGCTCACCTGAGCCCGACTACGAGCAGTACTTC. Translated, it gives CASSPEPDYEQYF.

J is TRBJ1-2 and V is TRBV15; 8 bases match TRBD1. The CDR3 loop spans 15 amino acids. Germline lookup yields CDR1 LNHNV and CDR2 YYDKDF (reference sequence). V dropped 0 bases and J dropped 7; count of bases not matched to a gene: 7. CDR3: CATSRDLGQERGYTF. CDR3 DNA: TGTGCCACCAGCAGAGATTTGGGACAGGAACGTGGCTACACCTTC.

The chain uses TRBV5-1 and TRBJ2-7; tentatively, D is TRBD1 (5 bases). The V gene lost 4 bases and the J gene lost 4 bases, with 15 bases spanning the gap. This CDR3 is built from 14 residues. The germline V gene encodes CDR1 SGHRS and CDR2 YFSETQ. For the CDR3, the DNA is TGCGCCAGCAGCCCCCTTTCAGGGCCATACGAGCAGTACTTC. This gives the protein CASSPLSGPYEQYF.

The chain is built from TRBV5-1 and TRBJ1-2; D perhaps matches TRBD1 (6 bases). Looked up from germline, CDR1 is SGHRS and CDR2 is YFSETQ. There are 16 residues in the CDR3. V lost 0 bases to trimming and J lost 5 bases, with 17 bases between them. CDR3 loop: CASSLEGGTTAYGYTF. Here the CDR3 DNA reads TGCGCCAGCAGCTTGGAGGGGGGGACCACTGCTTATGGCTACACCTTC.

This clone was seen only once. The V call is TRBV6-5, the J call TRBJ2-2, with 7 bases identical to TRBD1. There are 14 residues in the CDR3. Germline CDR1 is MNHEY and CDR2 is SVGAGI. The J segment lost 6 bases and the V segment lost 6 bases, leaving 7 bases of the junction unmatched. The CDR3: CASRAVQGAGELFF. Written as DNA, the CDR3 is TGTGCCAGCAGGGCGGTCCAGGGGGCCGGGGAGCTGTTTTTT.

The CDR3 DNA sequence: TGTGCCAGCAGCGGGGCCGGACAGGGAGAGCAGTACTTC. This gives the protein CASSGAGQGEQYF. The chain couples TRBV3-1 (or the pseudogene TRBV3-2) to TRBJ2-7; 8 bases align to TRBD1. Germline V gene sequence: CDR1 LGHDT, CDR2 YNNKEL (reference sequence). The CDR3 has 13 residues. V lost 5 bases to trimming and J lost 7 bases; unmatched junction nucleotides: 7.

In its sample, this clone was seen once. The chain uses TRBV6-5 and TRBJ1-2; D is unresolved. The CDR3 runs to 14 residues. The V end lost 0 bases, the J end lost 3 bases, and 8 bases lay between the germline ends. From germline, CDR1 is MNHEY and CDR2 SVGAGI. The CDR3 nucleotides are TGTGCCAGCAGTTACTCGGAAGGAGACTATGGCTACACCTTC. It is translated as CASSYSEGDYGYTF.

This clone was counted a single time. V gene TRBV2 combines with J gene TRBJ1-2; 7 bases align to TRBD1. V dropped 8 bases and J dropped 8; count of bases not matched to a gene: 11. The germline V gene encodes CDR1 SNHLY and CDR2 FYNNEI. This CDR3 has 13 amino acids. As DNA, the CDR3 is TGTGCCAGCGGATGGACAGGCGCCGGGGGCTACACCTTC. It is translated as CASGWTGAGGYTF.

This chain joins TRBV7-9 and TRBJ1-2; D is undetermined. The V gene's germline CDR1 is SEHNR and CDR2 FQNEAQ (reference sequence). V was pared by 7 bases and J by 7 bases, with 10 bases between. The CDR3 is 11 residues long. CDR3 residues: CASTPGVGYTF. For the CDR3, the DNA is TGTGCCAGCACCCCCGGGGTTGGCTACACCTTC.